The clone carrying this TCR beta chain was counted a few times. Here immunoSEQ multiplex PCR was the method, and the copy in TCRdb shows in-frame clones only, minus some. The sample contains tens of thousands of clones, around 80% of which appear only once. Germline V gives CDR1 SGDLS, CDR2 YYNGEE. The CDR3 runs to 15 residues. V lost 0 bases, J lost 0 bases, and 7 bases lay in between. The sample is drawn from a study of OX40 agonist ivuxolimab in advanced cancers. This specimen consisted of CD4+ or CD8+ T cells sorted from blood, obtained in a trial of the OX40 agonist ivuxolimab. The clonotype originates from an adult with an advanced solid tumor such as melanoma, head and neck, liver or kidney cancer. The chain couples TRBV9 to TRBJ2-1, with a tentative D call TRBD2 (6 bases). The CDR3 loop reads CASSVDGGSYNEQFF. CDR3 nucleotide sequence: TGTGCCAGCAGCGTAGACGGGGGCTCCTACAATGAGCAGTTCTTC.